The 15 T cell receptor beta chains reported below all come from one sample, sequenced in a study of long-term antiretroviral therapy in people with HIV. Sequencing relied on immunoSEQ assay v3.0, run at survey level. Sequencing was performed with immunoSEQ multiplex PCR; in TCRdb, only in-frame clones are kept and a portion is missing. The repertoire has about 25,000 clones, roughly three quarters of them found once; the top ten carry 11%. The sample was unsorted PBMCs, taken 2.1 years after starting antiretroviral therapy. These receptors were obtained from a man aged 30 to 45 with HIV.

The chain's CDR3 is CASSLGQVNSPLHF. The CDR3 region has the DNA TGTGCCAGCAGTCTCGGACAGGTTAATTCACCCCTCCACTTT. The chain has TRBV27 and TRBJ1-6, with 7 bases lining up with TRBD1. The CDR3 is 14 amino acids. Losses at the gene ends were 5 bases for V and 6 bases for J; bases not matched to a gene: 4. CDR1 and CDR2 from the germline V gene are MNHEY and SMNVEV (reference sequence).

V and J are TRBV13 and TRBJ2-1; a weak D match, TRBD2 (6 bases). Trimming removed 5 bases from V and 0 bases from J, with 20 bases in between. CDR3 length equals 18 residues. Germline lookup yields CDR1 PRHDT and CDR2 FYEKMQ (reference sequence). The CDR3 reads CASSPRGAGRSSYNEQFF. Written as DNA, the CDR3 is TGTGCCAGCAGCCCTCGAGGGGCAGGGAGGAGCTCCTACAATGAGCAGTTCTTC. Together with reference TRBV13 and TRBJ2-1, the CDR3 gives the full variable domain: AAGVIQSPRHLIKEKRETATLKCYPIPRHDTVYWYQQGPGQDPQFLISFYEKMQSDKGSIPDRFSAQQFSDYHSELNMSSLELGDSALYFCASSPRGAGRSSYNEQFFGPGTRLTVL.

The V and J genes are TRBV7-8 and TRBJ2-1; 10 bases agree with TRBD1. The germline V gene has CDR1 SGHVS and CDR2 FQNEAQ. This CDR3 comprises 17 residues. V shed 5 bases and J 1 base; nucleotides not matched to a gene: 8. CDR3 residues: CASSPGQGVGSYNEQFF. In DNA form, the CDR3 reads TGTGCCAGCAGCCCCGGACAGGGGGTGGGTTCCTACAATGAGCAGTTCTTC.

The chain has TRBV5-1 and TRBJ1-2, with TRBD1 identical over 7 bases. The CDR3 contains 13 residues. The trim removed 0 bases at V and 5 bases at J, leaving 1 base unmatched. CDR1 and CDR2 (germline): SGHRS, YFSETQ. The CDR3 loop reads CASSLAGGYGYTF. The CDR3 DNA is TGCGCCAGCAGCTTGGCAGGGGGGTATGGCTACACCTTC.

V gene TRBV4-1 combines with J gene TRBJ1-2; possible D gene TRBD1, 5 bases. There are 14 residues in the CDR3. Germline V gene sequence: CDR1 MGHRA, CDR2 YSYEKL. V was pared by 0 bases and J by 3 bases, with 8 bases between. The CDR3 spells CASSQELGDYGYTF. CDR3 in DNA: TGCGCCAGCAGCCAAGAATTGGGGGACTATGGCTACACCTTC.

The V gene is TRBV28, the J gene TRBJ1-2, with D perhaps TRBD1 (6 bases). V was cut by 5 bases and J by 2 bases, with 9 bases left in between. The CDR3 runs 13 residues. Germline CDR1 is MDHEN and CDR2 is SYDVKM. DNA of the CDR3: TGTGCCAGCAGTCAGACAGGAAACTATGGCTACACCTTC. Translated, it gives CASSQTGNYGYTF.

The chain combines TRBV6-5 with TRBJ1-2; no clear D. CDR3 length: 12 residues. The V end lost 7 bases, the J end lost 8 bases, and 14 bases lay between the germline ends. Germline values: CDR1 MNHEY, CDR2 SVGAGI. CDR3 coding DNA: TGTGCCAGCACCTCGAGCAATAAAGGCTACACCTTC. Amino acid sequence: CASTSSNKGYTF.

This clone appeared a few times. The chain couples TRBV9 to TRBJ1-1; D gene ambiguous. V was clipped by 3 bases and J by 4 bases, with 10 bases between them. The V gene's germline CDR1 is SGDLS and CDR2 YYNGEE. This CDR3 spans 13 amino acids. CDR3 bases: TGTGCCAGCAGCGGGGCCTCGGGCACTGAAGCTTTCTTT. It codes for CASSGASGTEAFF. Variable domain in full (rest from reference TRBV9 and TRBJ1-1): DSGVTQTPKHLITATGQRVTLRCSPRSGDLSVYWYQQSLDQGLQFLIQYYNGEERAKGNILERFSAQQFPDLHSELNLSSLELGDSALYFCASSGASGTEAFFGQGTRLTVV.

This clone was recorded a few times. The V call is TRBV6-6, the J call TRBJ1-2; 10 nucleotides match TRBD1. Germline CDR1 reads MNHNY; CDR2 reads SVGAGI (reference sequence). The CDR3 is 14 residues long. The ends lost 7 bases at V and 8 bases at J; junction bases unmatched: 10. The CDR3 sequence is CASTSSGTGDGYTF. The CDR3 region has the DNA TGTGCCAGCACCTCCTCCGGGACAGGGGACGGCTACACCTTC.

The chain joins TRBV30 to TRBJ2-3; perhaps D is TRBD1 or TRBD2 (5 bases each). Between the trimmed V and J ends, which lost 4 bases and 6 bases, there was a span of 11 bases. There are 12 residues in the CDR3. CDR1 and CDR2 from the germline V gene are GTSNPN and SVGIG (reference sequence). DNA for the CDR3: TGTGCCTGGACGCCGGGACGCGATACGCAGTATTTT. Translating it yields CAWTPGRDTQYF. Full variable domain (rest looked up from reference TRBV30 and TRBJ2-3): SQTIHQWPATLVQPVGSPLSLECTVEGTSNPNLYWYRQAAGRGLQLLFYSVGIGQISSEVPQNLSASRPQDRQFILSSKKLLLSDSGFYLCAWTPGRDTQYFGPGTRLTVL.

The rearrangement joins TRBV18 to TRBJ2-5, with D unclear. Germline V CDR1 and CDR2: KGHSH, LQKENI. This CDR3 is built from 14 residues. Trimming took off 0 bases at V and 5 bases at J, with 10 bases between the two ends. The DNA for the CDR3 is TGTGCCAGCTCACCACCGGACCTGATCGAGACCCAGTACTTC. Translated, it gives CASSPPDLIETQYF.

The rearrangement joins TRBV13 to TRBJ2-5; 8 bases are a match to TRBD2. This CDR3 spans 15 amino acids. CDR1 and CDR2 (germline): PRHDT, FYEKMQ (reference sequence). V trimming: 3 bases; J trimming: 5 bases; junction bases outside the gene matches: 8. CDR3 protein: CASSFVLAAMETQYF. CDR3 nucleotide sequence: TGTGCCAGCAGCTTTGTACTAGCGGCCATGGAGACCCAGTACTTC. Variable domain in full (rest from reference TRBV13 and TRBJ2-5): AAGVIQSPRHLIKEKRETATLKCYPIPRHDTVYWYQQGPGQDPQFLISFYEKMQSDKGSIPDRFSAQQFSDYHSELNMSSLELGDSALYFCASSFVLAAMETQYFGPGTRLLVL.

The chain couples TRBV28 to TRBJ1-5, with TRBD1 as a possible D gene (6 bases). The ends were cut back, 5 bases at V and 4 bases at J, with 12 bases in the middle. Germline V CDR1 and CDR2: MDHEN, SYDVKM. This CDR3 has 14 residues. CDR3 region: CASSPPGQNQPQHF. The CDR3 region has the DNA TGTGCCAGCAGTCCCCCGGGACAAAATCAGCCCCAGCATTTT.

The gene calls are TRBV28 and TRBJ2-5, with a weak D call TRBD2 (6 bases). Germline V gives CDR1 MDHEN, CDR2 SYDVKM. V lost 1 base to trimming and J lost 4 bases, with 22 bases between them. There are 18 residues in the CDR3. The CDR3 DNA reads TGTGCCAGCAGTTTATCCCAGGCTCGCCCGGAGGGAGGAGAGACCCAGTACTTC. This codes for CASSLSQARPEGGETQYF.

V usage is TRBV29-1 and J usage is TRBJ2-5; a possible D gene is TRBD1 (6 bases). V shed 2 bases and J shed 6 bases, with 16 bases lying between them. The germline gives CDR1 SQVTM, CDR2 ANQGSEA. This CDR3 is built from 14 residues. The CDR3: CSVEYPPGHQTQYF. The CDR3 DNA sequence: TGCAGCGTTGAATATCCGCCGGGACACCAGACCCAGTACTTC.